This TCR beta chain was identified in a study of vaccination and CD4 T cells after COVID-19. Study details: The authors used overlapping spike peptides from SARS-CoV-2, HCoV-NL63, HCoV-OC43 and HCoV-229E to stimulate cells. Each of the control cultures got a CEFX pool, an HIV-1 Nef pool, or no peptide.

The CDR3 is 18 amino acids. This clonotype came up a few times. Its antigen remains unknown. The study sequenced cultured CD4+ T cell DNA using the Oncomine TCR Beta short-read assay. Via MiXCR, TCRdb re-called the PCR reads, giving one row per CDR3 protein. The sample consists of 9,500 to 15,000 distinct CDR3 sequences, approximately 60% of them appearing once. The treatment was: roughly ten-day PBMC culture with coronavirus spike peptide pools or control peptides (ViraFEST assay). The clonotype comes from a human donor who had recovered from COVID-19. The sample taken for sequencing was CD4+ T cells from blood, cultured in vitro. J is TRBJ1-5 and V is TRBV21-1; the D call in the table, TRBD1, was not verified against the DNA. TRBV21-1 is labeled a pseudogene. The CDR3 reads CASRTAGSLGDSNQPQHF. The DNA of the CDR3 is TGTGCCAGCAGGACGGCGGGGTCACTGGGGGATAGCAATCAGCCCCAGCATTTT.